Listed below are T cell receptor beta chains from one sample, sequenced in a study of shared clonotypes between healthy human individuals. Profiled with immunoSEQ multiplex PCR; TCRdb holds only in-frame clones, not every one. Seen here are about 2.1 million clones, 93% observed once, and the top ten hold about 1.6%. The sequenced material came from naive CD8+ T cells from PBMCs. The receptors derive from a man between 18 and 29 years old in good health. Some clones in this sample may be carry-over from other donors' samples. Each CDR3 is given with its conserved first and last residue. A D gene is named only where the DNA matches it firmly. Size values are once, few and many counts, or a class for expanded clones, and some rows have none.

- TRBJ1-2 TRBV6-1 16 TRBD1 TGTGCCAGCAGTGGACCATGGGACAGGTGGATCTATGGCTACACCTTC CASSGPWDRWIYGYTF
- TRBJ1-1 TRBV7-2 15 - TGTGCCAGCAGCTGGCGTAAGGGGATGAACACTGAAGCTTTCTTT CASSWRKGMNTEAFF
- TRBJ2-7 TRBV7-9 15 - TGTGCCAGCAGCCTCCCGGGACGGATATACTACGAGCAGTACTTC CASSLPGRIYYEQYF
- TRBJ2-2 TRBV28 21 TRBD2 TGTGCCAGCAGTTTTGGGACAGGGGGACTAGCGGGAGCCTCGAACACCGGGGAGCTGTTTTTT CASSFGTGGLAGASNTGELFF
once TRBJ1-5 TRBV28 15 - TGTGCCAGCAGTTTATATGGGCTTTCGGGACAGCCCCAGCATTTT CASSLYGLSGQPQHF
once TRBJ2-5 TRBV7-2 14 - TGTGCCAGCAGAGACAGGTCGCGCACGGAGACCCAGTACTTC CASRDRSRTETQYF
- TRBJ2-5 TRBV28 13 TRBD2 TGTGCCAGCAGTCCCCCAGCGGGGGAGACCCAGTACTTC CASSPPAGETQYF
- TRBJ2-1 TRBV27 13 - TGTGCCAGCATCTCGGGCCCCCCCGGTGAGCAGTTCTTC CASISGPPGEQFF
- TRBJ2-5 TRBV19 15 TRBD2 TGTGCCAGTAGTATCAGCACGGGGAGGGAGGAGACCCAGTACTTC CASSISTGREETQYF
once TRBJ2-3 TRBV16 15 TRBD1 TGTGCCAGCAGCCAACCCCGACAGGGTTCAGATACGCAGTATTTT CASSQPRQGSDTQYF
few TRBJ1-1 TRBV28 15 - TGTGCCAGCAGTCCCCTGGGTAATTTGAACACTGAAGCTTTCTTT CASSPLGNLNTEAFF
- TRBJ2-7 TRBV9 13 - TGTGCCAGCAGCGTCGCAGGGTACGGCGAGCAGTACTTC CASSVAGYGEQYF
- TRBJ2-6 TRBV4-1 18 - TGCGCCAGCAGCCCACGGACACCCATTAACTCTGGGGCCAACGTCCTGACTTTC CASSPRTPINSGANVLTF
- TRBJ1-1 TRBV1 13 - TGCACCAGCGGACAGGGGAGGGGGACTGAAGCTTTCTTT CTSGQGRGTEAFF
once TRBJ1-2 TRBV27 12 TRBD1 TGTGCCACCCGAGACAGGGGTGATGGCTACACCTTC CATRDRGDGYTF
- TRBJ2-2 TRBV30 15 - TGTGCCTGGAACTGGGGCAGGTCGTACACCGGGGAGCTGTTTTTT CAWNWGRSYTGELFF